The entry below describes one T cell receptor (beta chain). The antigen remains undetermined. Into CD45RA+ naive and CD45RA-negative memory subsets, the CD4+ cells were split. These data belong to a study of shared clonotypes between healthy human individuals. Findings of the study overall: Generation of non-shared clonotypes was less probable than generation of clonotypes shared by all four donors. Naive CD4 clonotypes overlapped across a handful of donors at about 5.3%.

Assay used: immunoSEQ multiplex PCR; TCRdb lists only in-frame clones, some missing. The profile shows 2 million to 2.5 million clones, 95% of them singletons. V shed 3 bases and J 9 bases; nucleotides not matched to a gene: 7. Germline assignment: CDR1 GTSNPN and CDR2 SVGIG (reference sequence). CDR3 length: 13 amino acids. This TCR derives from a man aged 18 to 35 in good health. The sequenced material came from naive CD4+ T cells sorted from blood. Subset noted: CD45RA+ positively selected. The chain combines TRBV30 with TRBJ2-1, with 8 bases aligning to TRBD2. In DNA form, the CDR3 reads TGTGCCTGGAGAACGGGAGGGCTACGTGAGCAGTTCTTC. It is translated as CAWRTGGLREQFF.